This paragraph covers one T cell receptor beta chain sequence. The antigen is undetermined. Other DNA sequences in the sample encode the same CDR3. The data originate from a study of T cells in pancreatic ductal adenocarcinoma. Whole-study results and caveats: Comparisons of tumor and blood clonality may show falsely lower tumor diversity. The resected cohort was biased toward the minority with early-stage disease. Compared with tumor, blood showed more total productive templates and 6.5 to 10-fold more clonotypes. Mean clonality was around 0.11 in tumors and roughly 0.066 in blood, not significantly different.

The CDR3 extends over 13 amino acids. Trimming pared 3 bases from V and 11 bases from J, leaving 13 bases between. Germline V CDR1 and CDR2: MNHNS, SASEGT. No neoadjuvant therapy was given to the selected pancreatic ductal adenocarcinoma patients before their surgery. The protocol was immunoSEQ multiplex PCR, while the TCRdb copy is restricted to in-frame clones and leaves out a portion. This sample has 30,000 or so clones, with about 92% found just once. The receptor comes from a human donor with pancreatic ductal adenocarcinoma. V gene TRBV6-1 combines with J gene TRBJ1-4, with a weak D call TRBD1 (6 bases). Specimen: PBMCs. The CDR3 reads CASSEGQQEKLFF. The DNA for the CDR3 is TGTGCCAGCAGTGAGGGACAACAAGAGAAACTGTTTTTT.